This TCR beta chain originates from a study of blood T cell repertoires in COVID-19. About the study: COVID-19 samples from acute and convalescent phases originated in the United States, Italy and Spain. T cells, B-cell-depleted T cells, or PBMCs supplied cDNA or gDNA.

J gave up 4 bases and V 1 base, and 13 bases lay outside the gene matches. The CDR3 loop spans 18 amino acids. Germline CDR1 is SGHAT and CDR2 is FQNNGV. Using immunoSEQ multiplex PCR, the repertoire was profiled, and TCRdb retains in-frame clones only, with some absent. The sample yields 250,000 or so clones, about 90% seen once. The participants were between 18 and 89 years old and came from about two dozen US areas. Within 2 weeks of study entry, exposed participants had contacted a PCR-confirmed or clinician-diagnosed COVID-19 case. Sequencing used PBMCs or T cells enriched from blood (not recorded which). This receptor was identified in a man in his forties or fifties who had been exposed to COVID-19. The chain links TRBV11-2 to TRBJ1-2; TRBD1 matches at 9 bases. The chain's CDR3 is CASSLGRGTGTSGYGYTF. The CDR3, as DNA: TGTGCCAGCAGCTTAGGGCGGGGGACAGGGACCTCGGGCTATGGCTACACCTTC. The full variable domain, its missing parts supplied by reference TRBV11-2 and TRBJ1-2, is EAGVAQSPRYKIIEKRQSVAFWCNPISGHATLYWYQQILGQGPKLLIQFQNNGVVDDSQLPKDRFSAERLKGVDSTLKIQPAKLEDSAVYLCASSLGRGTGTSGYGYTFGSGTRLTVV.